A single TCR beta chain is shown here with its context. Its cognate antigen is unknown. Profiled with immunoSEQ multiplex PCR; TCRdb holds only in-frame clones, not every one. The sample contains around 140,000 clones, approximately 86% of which appear only once. This entry comes from a study of T cell responses to AZD1222 COVID-19 vaccine. Study findings and constraints: At 160-218 and 743-854, vaccine-associated CD4 TCRs were dominant, and they spanned spike. It should be noted that donors were predominantly white British and more often female, and clonal diversity was possibly underestimated. Repertoires in all cases were sampled only once the peak T cell response had passed. Breadth and depth of Spike-specific TCRs rose after two AZD1222 doses.

CDR1 MDHEN and CDR2 SYDVKM come from the germline V gene. Trimming took 1 base from V and 7 from J, leaving 4 bases between them. The CDR3 loop spans 11 amino acids. The genes are TRBV28 and TRBJ1-1; no clear D gene. Sequenced material: peripheral blood, taken 28 days after the second dose of the MenACWY control vaccine. The sequence came from an adult who received the MenACWY meningococcal vaccine as a control. The CDR3 DNA sequence: TGTGCCAGCAGTTTATACGGTGAAGCTTTCTTT. This translates into CASSLYGEAFF. The whole variable domain, filled in from reference TRBV28 and TRBJ1-1, reads DVKVTQSSRYLVKRTGEKVFLECVQDMDHENMFWYRQDPGLGLRLIYFSYDVKMKEKGDIPEGYSVSREKKERFSLILESASTNQTSMYLCASSLYGEAFFGQGTRLTVV.